This record concerns one TCR beta chain sequence. The data stem from a study of blood T cell repertoires in COVID-19. The assay was immunoSEQ multiplex PCR, and TCRdb's table has in-frame clones only and misses some. This sample has 400,000 to 450,000 clones; 90% occur once, and the top ten carry approximately 0.55%. The origin of this receptor is a young man who had recovered from COVID-19. The sequencing input was PBMCs or T cells enriched from blood (not recorded which).

The CDR3 loop reads CASRLAASGVDEQFF. For the CDR3, the DNA is TGTGCCAGCAGATTAGCGGCTAGCGGGGTGGATGAGCAGTTCTTC. V usage is TRBV5-6 and J usage is TRBJ2-1; 9 nucleotides align to TRBD2. Germline V gene data show CDR1 as SGHDT and CDR2 as YYEEEE. This CDR3 contains 15 residues. J gave up 8 bases and V 5 bases, and 11 bases lay outside the gene matches.